These T cell receptor beta chains were read from a single sample in a study of blood T cell repertoires in COVID-19. Assay used: immunoSEQ multiplex PCR; TCRdb lists only in-frame clones, some missing. The sample has just over 650,000 clones; over 80% are singletons. The material sequenced was peripheral blood. The receptors were sampled from a woman aged 18-30 years with acute or convalescent COVID-19. Each CDR3 is given with its conserved first and last residue. D genes are given only for firm matches. A clone size is listed for some rows: how often the clone was seen (once, few, many), or a class if it is expanded.

TRBV21-1	.	15	.	TRBJ1-1	TGTGCCAGCAGCACTACGGGACAGCAGAACACTGAAGCTTTCTTT	CASSTTGQQNTEAFF
TRBV29-1	.	14	.	TRBJ2-1	TGCAGCGTTGCTATGCCAGCGAGGAACGATGAGCAGTTCTTC	CSVAMPARNDEQFF
TRBV6-5	.	14	.	TRBJ1-5	TGTGCCAGCAGTTACATGGGGGGAGGTCAGCCCCAGCATTTT	CASSYMGGGQPQHF
TRBV29-1	once	16	TRBD1	TRBJ2-5	TGCAGCGTTGAGTCGCTGCGGGGACAGGGGATAGAGACCCAGTACTTC	CSVESLRGQGIETQYF
TRBV6-5	.	15	TRBD1	TRBJ1-3	TGTGCCAGCAGAAATCCGGGACAGATTGAAAACACCATATATTTT	CASRNPGQIENTIYF
TRBV5-1	.	11	.	TRBJ1-2	TGCGCCAGCAGCGAAAAAAGCGGCTACACCTTC	CASSEKSGYTF
TRBV4-1	.	15	.	TRBJ1-4	TGCGCCAGCAGCCTCCCAGGCAAAACTAATGAAAAACTGTTTTTT	CASSLPGKTNEKLFF
TRBV24-1	once	12	.	TRBJ1-2	TGTGCCACCAGTGATCAGGGCTATGGCTACACCTTC	CATSDQGYGYTF
TRBV30	.	14	TRBD2	TRBJ2-3	TGTGCCTGGAGCGCGGGGGGGGTAACAGATACGCAGTATTTT	CAWSAGGVTDTQYF
TRBV27	.	14	.	TRBJ1-1	TGTGCCAGCGCCTTAGGCGGGGAAAACACTGAAGCTTTCTTT	CASALGGENTEAFF
TRBV29-1	.	12	TRBD1	TRBJ1-2	TGCAGCGCCCCCGGGACAGCCTATGGCTACACCTTC	CSAPGTAYGYTF
TRBV20-1	.	10	.	TRBJ1-2	TGCAGTGCTAGAGTCGCGGATGACACCTTC	CSARVADDTF
TRBV6-5	.	15	.	TRBJ2-2	TGTGCCAGCAGTTCGCGACAGGCGAACACCGGGGAGCTGTTTTTT	CASSSRQANTGELFF
TRBV30	once	16	TRBD2	TRBJ2-3	TGTGCCTGGAGCCTAGGGACTAGCGGATACACAGATACGCAGTATTTT	CAWSLGTSGYTDTQYF
TRBV12-3/TRBV12-4	.	13	.	TRBJ1-2	TGTGCCAGCAGTTTGGGCCAGCCCTATGGCTACACCTTC	CASSLGQPYGYTF
TRBV7-2	.	13	.	TRBJ2-7	TGTGCCAGCAGCCCCCGTTACATCTACGAGCAGTACTTC	CASSPRYIYEQYF
TRBV4-3	.	16	TRBD2	TRBJ2-7	TGCGCCAGCAGCCAAGATCGGCTAGCGGGGGGGTTCGAGCAGTACTTC	CASSQDRLAGGFEQYF
TRBV19	.	12	TRBD1	TRBJ1-2	TGTGCCAGTACGGGACAGATCTATGGCTACACCTTC	CASTGQIYGYTF
TRBV25-1	.	15	TRBD2	TRBJ2-2	TGTGCCAGCATGGGAGGGATCTCGAACACCGGGGAGCTGTTTTTT	CASMGGISNTGELFF
TRBV30	.	13	.	TRBJ1-6	TGTGCCTGGAGTCGCGGCCCATCTGGACCCCTCCACTTT	CAWSRGPSGPLHF
TRBV19	.	13	.	TRBJ2-1	TGTGCCACCCAGTCCAGGGGAAACAATGAGCAGTTCTTC	CATQSRGNNEQFF
TRBV7-2	.	14	TRBD1	TRBJ1-4	TGTGCCAGCAGCCCGACAGGGGGGAATGAAAAACTGTTTTTT	CASSPTGGNEKLFF
TRBV7-2	.	16	.	TRBJ1-2	TGTGCAGGAGTGCCTCTCGAGTTCACGGCTAACTATGGCTACACCTTC	CAGVPLEFTANYGYTF
TRBV18	.	16	.	TRBJ2-2	TGTGCCAGCTCCTCAGCAGGTGTTGGGAACACCGGGGAGCTGTTTTTT	CASSSAGVGNTGELFF
TRBV25-1	.	16	.	TRBJ2-3	TGTGCCAGCAGTGAATTCGTGGCCTCTAGCACAGATACGCAGTATTTT	CASSEFVASSTDTQYF
TRBV7-2	many	14	.	TRBJ2-7	TGTGCCAGCAGCTTACACAGGGATTCTAACGAGCAGTACTTC	CASSLHRDSNEQYF
TRBV2	.	13	.	TRBJ1-4	TGTGCCAGCAGGGGCAGGCTTAATGAAAAACTGTTTTTT	CASRGRLNEKLFF
TRBV27	.	16	.	TRBJ1-5	TGTGCCAGCAGTCGAGCGGGGGCTGGGTGGAATCAGCCCCAGCATTTT	CASSRAGAGWNQPQHF
TRBV5-1	.	15	TRBD1	TRBJ2-1	TGCGCCAGCAGCACAAGGACAGGGGGAAACAATGAGCAGTTCTTC	CASSTRTGGNNEQFF
TRBV28	.	16	.	TRBJ1-1	TGTGCCAGCAGTTTATTCTTCCAGGCAGAGAACACTGAAGCTTTCTTT	CASSLFFQAENTEAFF
TRBV6-1	.	13	TRBD1	TRBJ2-7	TGTGCCAGCAGTGAAAAGGAGTGGGACAGGCCCTACTTC	CASSEKEWDRPYF
TRBV7-6	once	14	.	TRBJ1-1	TGTGCCAGCAGCTTTTTGAACATGAACACTGAAGCTTTCTTT	CASSFLNMNTEAFF
TRBV9	.	17	TRBD1	TRBJ2-2	TGTGCCAGCAGCCCCAGGACAGGGCTTATGAGCACCGGGGAGCTGTTTTTT	CASSPRTGLMSTGELFF
TRBV25-1	.	14	TRBD1	TRBJ1-4	TGTGCCAGCGCTTCCGGGACAGTGGGTGAAAAACTGTTTTTT	CASASGTVGEKLFF
TRBV2	.	14	.	TRBJ1-5	TGTGCCAGCACCAGGGATTACAGCAATCAGCCCCAGCATTTT	CASTRDYSNQPQHF
TRBV14	once	12	.	TRBJ1-2	TGTGCCAGCAGCCGGGCGGGCTATGGCTACACCTTC	CASSRAGYGYTF
TRBV24-1	.	9	.	TRBJ1-2	TGTGCCACCAGTGATCGAGGGGGCTTC	CATSDRGGF
TRBV19	.	15	TRBD1	TRBJ2-7	TGTGCCAGTAGTATCGGGCAGGGGGCTTCCTACGAGCAGTACTTC	CASSIGQGASYEQYF
TRBV2	once	12	.	TRBJ1-3	TGTGCCAGCAGCCCACTGGGAAACACCATATATTTT	CASSPLGNTIYF
TRBV5-1	.	12	.	TRBJ1-6	TGCGCCAGCAGCTTGGCAGGTCCACCCCTCCACTTT	CASSLAGPPLHF
TRBV7-9	.	13	.	TRBJ1-2	TGTGCCAGCAGCTTTGCCGACAGGTTGGGCTACACCTTC	CASSFADRLGYTF